This T cell receptor (beta chain) stems from a study of shared clonotypes between healthy human individuals. The authors' processing: As immunoSEQ supplied junction-only sequences (without quality scores), filtering differed. The method was immunoSEQ multiplex PCR; TCRdb's version includes in-frame clones alone and lacks a portion of them. V and J calls and clone size come straight from that table; D and trimming were deduced from the DNA. The sample yields some 2.4 million clones, approximately 94% seen once. The sample consisted of naive CD4+ T cells from PBMCs. Noted subset: CD45RA+ positively selected. The receptor was isolated from a young man in good health. Some clones in this sample may be carry-over from other donors' samples.

CDR3 in DNA: TGTGCCAGCAGCTTGTCTAGCGGGAGGAACATTCAGTACTTC. Protein sequence: CASSLSSGRNIQYF. The chain uses TRBV5-6 and TRBJ2-4; 11 positions match TRBD2. Germline CDR1 and CDR2: SGHDT and YYEEEE. The CDR3 runs to 14 residues. V dropped 1 base and J dropped 7; count of bases not matched to a gene: 1.